These 7 T cell receptor beta chains came from one sample sequenced in a study of cytotoxic CD8 clonotypes in ibrutinib-treated CLL. Using immunoSEQ multiplex PCR, the repertoire was profiled, and TCRdb retains in-frame clones only, with some absent. The sample yields 50,000 or so clones, approximately 87% seen once. The starting material was PBMCs, obtained after 24 months of ibrutinib treatment. These receptors were obtained from a human donor with chronic lymphocytic leukemia.

The CDR3 sequence: CASSLARGWRRETQYF. As DNA, the CDR3 is TGTGCCAGCAGCTTGGCCCGGGGATGGAGGAGGGAGACCCAGTACTTC. The J gene is TRBJ2-5, the V gene TRBV5-4; perhaps TRBD2 as D (5 bases). The V end lost 0 bases, the J end lost 5 bases, and 17 bases lay between the germline ends. Germline V gene data show CDR1 as SGHNT and CDR2 as YYREEE (reference sequence). The CDR3 is 16 amino acids.

This clone was detected only once. The chain uses TRBV10-2 and TRBJ2-5; either TRBD1 or TRBD2 may fit D (5 bases each). This CDR3 is 14 amino acids long. The V gene's germline CDR1 is WSHSY and CDR2 SAAADI. The V and J ends lost 2 bases and 2 bases respectively, with 9 bases between them. The DNA for the CDR3 is TGCGCCAGCAGTGAGAAGGGGAGTCAAGAGACCCAGTACTTC. Its protein product is CASSEKGSQETQYF.

This chain joins TRBV6-5 and TRBJ1-2; no clear D gene. Between the trimmed V and J ends, which lost 4 bases and 4 bases, there was a span of 10 bases. Germline assignment: CDR1 MNHEY and CDR2 SVGAGI. CDR3 length equals 13 residues. The CDR3 bases are TGTGCCAGCAGTTCGACTCTTGCCTATGGCTACACCTTC. It translates to CASSSTLAYGYTF.

The chain employs TRBV11-1 and TRBJ1-1; D is ambiguous. The CDR3 extends over 14 amino acids. From germline, CDR1 is SGHAT and CDR2 FQDESV (reference sequence). The V gene lost 2 bases and the J gene lost 1 base, with 8 bases spanning the gap. In DNA form, the CDR3 reads TGTGCCAGCAGCTTACGACTCGGGAACACTGAAGCTTTCTTT. It translates to CASSLRLGNTEAFF.

This CDR3 reads CASSPVGGAGANVLTF. The CDR3 coding sequence is TGTGCCAGCAGCCCAGTCGGGGGGGCTGGGGCCAACGTCCTGACTTTC. The chain joins TRBV7-6 to TRBJ2-6; 8 nucleotides match TRBD2. Germline assignment: CDR1 SGHVS and CDR2 FNYEAQ. Losses at the gene ends were 5 bases for V and 2 bases for J; bases not matched to a gene: 5. This CDR3 is 16 amino acids long. Filled out from reference TRBV7-6 and TRBJ2-6, the complete variable domain reads GAGVSQSPRYKVTKRGQDVALRCDPISGHVSLYWYRQALGQGPEFLTYFNYEAQQDKSGLPNDRFSAERPEGSISTLTIQRTEQRDSAMYRCASSPVGGAGANVLTFGAGSRLTVL.

DNA of the CDR3: TGTGCCAGCAGCTTTCGGACGGTAGCCTACGAGCAGTACTTC. Protein product: CASSFRTVAYEQYF. The J gene is TRBJ2-7, the V gene TRBV5-6; D ambiguous. V gave up 2 bases and J gave up 2 bases, with 11 bases separating them. Germline V gene data show CDR1 as SGHDT and CDR2 as YYEEEE. CDR3 length: 14 residues.

The rearrangement links TRBV4-3 to TRBJ2-5, with D possibly TRBD2 on 6 matching bases. V was shortened by 0 bases and J by 0 bases, with 17 bases between the two germline ends. Germline V gene lookup returns CDR1 LGHNA and CDR2 YSLEER. The CDR3 length is 18 residues. DNA for the CDR3: TGCGCCAGCAGCCAAGATCGGAGGGCAGGGAGCTACCAAGAGACCCAGTACTTC. Amino acid sequence: CASSQDRRAGSYQETQYF.